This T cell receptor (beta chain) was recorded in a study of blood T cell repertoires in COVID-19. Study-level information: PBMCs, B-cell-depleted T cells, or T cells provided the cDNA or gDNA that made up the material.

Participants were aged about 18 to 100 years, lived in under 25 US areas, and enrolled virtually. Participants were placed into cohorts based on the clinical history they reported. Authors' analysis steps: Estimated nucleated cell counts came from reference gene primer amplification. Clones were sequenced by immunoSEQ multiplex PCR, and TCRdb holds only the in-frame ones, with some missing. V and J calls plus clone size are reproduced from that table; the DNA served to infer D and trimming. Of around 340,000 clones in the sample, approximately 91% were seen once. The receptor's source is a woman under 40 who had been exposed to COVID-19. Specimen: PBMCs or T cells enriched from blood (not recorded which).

The CDR3 loop is CASSLTGTGGGYTF. The CDR3, as DNA: TGTGCCAGCAGCTTAACCGGGACAGGTGGTGGCTACACCTTC. The chain employs TRBV7-3 and TRBJ1-2; 8 bases align to TRBD1. Germline lookup yields CDR1 SGHTA and CDR2 FQGTGA. With V trimmed by 0 bases and J by 7 bases, 4 bases remained unmatched. The CDR3 spans 14 residues.